The entry that follows covers one TCR beta chain sequence. Its matching antigen is unknown. V lost 1 base and J lost 3, with 5 bases in between. Germline-derived CDR1 and CDR2 are SEHNR and FQNEAQ (reference sequence). The CDR3 spans 13 residues. Indicated time point: sample taken at primary tumor resection. Material for sequencing was whole RNA from tumor, nontumor lung or frozen PBMC, left unsorted. Samples were donated by 72 untreated early-stage non-small cell lung cancer patients. A distinct unique molecular identifier was carried by each TCR cDNA molecule. TCRdb used MiXCR to reprocess the 5' RACE reads, holding one entry per CDR3 protein. The data contain roughly 80,000 distinct CDR3 sequences, around 12% of them singletons. The sample originates from a study of spatial heterogeneity in lung cancer. Overall study context: Unique TCR and UMI combinations averaged more than ten appearances each in raw reads. Study results and limitations: Blood contained ubiquitous expanded tumor TCRs more at resection than at follow-up.

This TCR was recovered from a male donor with early-stage non-small cell lung cancer. This sample comprised PBMCs, obtained at surgery. The chain uses TRBV7-9 and TRBJ2-3; D is unresolved. The DNA for the CDR3 is TGTGCCAGCAGCTTAGAGAGGACAGATACGCAGTATTTT. Protein product: CASSLERTDTQYF.